Listed here is a single T cell receptor (beta chain). This sample is part of a study of T-cell reconstitution after alpha-beta-depleted transplantation in children. The library targeted TCRbeta and was prepared with unique molecular identifiers. Each CDR3 protein gets one entry after TCRdb re-called the PCR reads with MiXCR. The table lists some 840,000 distinct CDR3 sequences, around 17% of them singletons. The CDR3 has 17 residues. Germline CDR1 reads WSHSY; CDR2 reads SAAADI. V shed 6 bases, J shed 1 base, and the junction held 12 bases outside the gene matches. The sample was PBMCs, mostly from graft donor cells, taken 360 days after TCRalphabeta/CD19-depleted stem cell transplant. This clonotype originated in a male patient aged 10-17 years who had a stem cell transplant for acute lymphoblastic leukemia, so the T cells may come from the graft donor. The rearrangement links TRBV10-2 to TRBJ2-7; TRBD2 aligns across 10 bases. This chain's CDR3 is CASREFGLADRSYEQYF. CDR3 nucleotides: TGCGCCAGCAGAGAATTCGGACTAGCGGATCGATCCTACGAGCAGTACTTC.